This T cell receptor (beta chain) was sequenced for a study of blood T cell repertoires in COVID-19. Turning to the study itself: Acute-phase and convalescent COVID-19 samples originated in the United States, Italy and Spain. T cells, B-cell-depleted T cells, or PBMCs provided the cDNA or gDNA that served as material.

The CDR3 covers 17 residues. V dropped 1 base and J dropped 3; count of bases not matched to a gene: 6. Germline loops: CDR1 LGHDT, CDR2 YNNKEL (reference sequence). Per the authors' pipeline: Reference gene primers were amplified, and this amplification served to estimate nucleated cell counts. Clones were read by immunoSEQ multiplex PCR, and TCRdb kept only the in-frame ones, dropping some. V, J and clone size are those of that table, while D and trimming were read from the DNA. The sample shows about 100,000 clones, about 77% of them seen only once. The sequence came from a human donor in a cohort sampled during active COVID-19. The sample comprised peripheral blood. The chain couples TRBV3-1 (or the pseudogene TRBV3-2) to TRBJ1-6; 7 nucleotides agree with TRBD1. The CDR3 reads CASSQVFTGVYNSPLHF. The CDR3 DNA sequence: TGTGCCAGCAGCCAAGTGTTCACAGGGGTCTATAATTCACCCCTCCACTTT.